The clone carrying this TCR beta chain has just a few counts. Trimming pared 1 base from V and 2 bases from J, leaving 5 bases between. Germline lookup yields CDR1 SGHTA and CDR2 FQGTGA. This CDR3 has 13 amino acids. PCR or immunohistochemistry showed mismatch repair deficiency in every enrolled patient. The sample is drawn from a study of PD-1 blockade in mismatch repair-deficient tumors. Sequenced by immunoSEQ multiplex PCR; TCRdb stores in-frame clones only, minus some. The table has roughly 110,000 clones, about 74% seen once. The rearrangement uses TRBV7-3 and TRBJ1-1, with D hard to call. This TCR was sampled from an adult with mismatch repair-deficient cancer. Sequencing used peripheral blood, obtained approximately 14 months after starting pembrolizumab. The CDR3 sequence is CASSLNRNTEAFF. The CDR3 nucleotides read TGTGCCAGCAGCTTAAACAGAAACACTGAAGCTTTCTTT.